These 16 T cell receptor beta chains were sequenced from one sample in a study of blood T cell repertoires in COVID-19. The data were produced by immunoSEQ multiplex PCR, yet TCRdb's version contains in-frame clones alone and is incomplete. This table holds hundreds of thousands of clones, about 83% found once. Sequencing was done on a sample of peripheral blood. The origin of the receptors is a woman between 40 and 50 years old with active or convalescent COVID-19.

The V call is TRBV6-2 or TRBV6-3, the J call TRBJ1-1, with D tentatively TRBD1 (6 bases). Germline CDR1 reads MNHEY; CDR2 reads SVGEGT. The germline V and J ends were trimmed by 6 bases and 5 bases, with 22 bases remaining between them. The CDR3 has 16 residues. Written as DNA, the CDR3 is TGTGCCAGCAGCCCGGGACACCGGAACCTTCATACTGAAGCTTTCTTT. Translation gives CASSPGHRNLHTEAFF.

The V call is TRBV27, the J call TRBJ1-3; D ambiguous. This CDR3 has 20 residues. Germline CDR1 and CDR2: MNHEY and SMNVEV (reference sequence). Trimming removed 0 bases at V and 0 bases at J, with 21 bases between. In DNA, the CDR3 is TGTGCCAGCAGTTTATCTCCCCTGGCGAAGACTCCTATCTCTGGAAACACCATATATTTT. As protein: CASSLSPLAKTPISGNTIYF.

The rearrangement uses TRBV3-1 (or the pseudogene TRBV3-2) and TRBJ1-1; perhaps TRBD1 as D (5 bases). This CDR3 spans 14 amino acids. Germline CDR1 reads LGHDT; CDR2 reads YNNKEL (reference sequence). Trimming removed 1 base from V and 6 bases from J, with 12 bases in between. CDR3 DNA: TGTGCCAGCAGCCAAGTTGACAGAAACTCTGAAGCTTTCTTT. This translates into CASSQVDRNSEAFF.

The chain combines TRBV30 with TRBJ2-5; 8 positions agree with TRBD1. Per the germline V gene, CDR1 is GTSNPN and CDR2 is SVGIG (reference sequence). Germline trimming cut 3 bases from V and 4 bases from J; bases unmatched to any gene: 7. The CDR3 loop spans 14 amino acids. DNA of the CDR3: TGTGCCTGGAGGATCCCAGGGGGCGTAGAGACCCAGTACTTC. Encoded protein: CAWRIPGGVETQYF. Together with reference TRBV30 and TRBJ2-5, the CDR3 gives the full variable domain: SQTIHQWPATLVQPVGSPLSLECTVEGTSNPNLYWYRQAAGRGLQLLFYSVGIGQISSEVPQNLSASRPQDRQFILSSKKLLLSDSGFYLCAWRIPGGVETQYFGPGTRLLVL.

The CDR3 is CASSREEGSNTGELFF. DNA for the CDR3: TGCGCCAGCAGCAGAGAGGAGGGTTCGAACACCGGGGAGCTGTTTTTT. V gene TRBV4-1 combines with J gene TRBJ2-2; a weak D match, TRBD2 (6 bases). Germline V gene data show CDR1 as MGHRA and CDR2 as YSYEKL. The CDR3 runs 16 residues. The V end was cut by 5 bases, the J end by 0 bases, with 13 bases between.

This chain joins TRBV19 and TRBJ2-5, with 13 positions matching TRBD2. CDR1 LNHDA and CDR2 SQIVND come from the germline V gene (reference sequence). This CDR3 comprises 15 residues. J was trimmed by 4 bases and V by 7 bases; bases with no gene match: 6. CDR3 sequence (DNA): TGTGCCAGTAAAGGGACTAGCGGGACCCGAGAGACCCAGTACTTC. This gives the protein CASKGTSGTRETQYF.

This chain uses TRBV27 with TRBJ1-5; 8 bases agree with TRBD1. The CDR3 runs 15 residues. Germline V gene sequence: CDR1 MNHEY, CDR2 SMNVEV (reference sequence). Germline trimming cut 6 bases from V and 6 bases from J; bases unmatched to any gene: 10. The CDR3 DNA sequence: TGTGCCAGCAGCCCGACAGGGGCAGGTACTCAGCCCCAGCATTTT. Amino acid sequence: CASSPTGAGTQPQHF.

This chain joins TRBV4-1 and TRBJ1-1, with 9 positions matching TRBD1. This CDR3 spans 15 amino acids. The germline gives CDR1 MGHRA, CDR2 YSYEKL. J was trimmed by 6 bases and V by 3 bases; bases with no gene match: 8. The CDR3 DNA reads as TGCGCCAGCAGCCAGCCCGGGACAGGGAGATCTGAAGCTTTCTTT. Amino acid sequence: CASSQPGTGRSEAFF.

The chain uses TRBV3-1 (or the pseudogene TRBV3-2) and TRBJ2-2; D gene ambiguous. This CDR3 region has 15 residues. V was clipped by 0 bases and J by 1 base, with 6 bases between them. CDR1 and CDR2 (germline): LGHDT, YNNKEL (reference sequence). The CDR3 protein is CASSQDRQNTGELFF. The CDR3 DNA follows: TGTGCCAGCAGCCAAGACAGACAGAACACCGGGGAGCTGTTTTTT.

The chain employs TRBV6-5 and TRBJ2-2; a possible D gene is TRBD2 (6 bases). Deletions cut 2 bases from V and 3 bases from J, with 13 bases between. The length of the CDR3 is 16 residues. The germline V gene has CDR1 MNHEY and CDR2 SVGAGI. This chain's CDR3 is CASSYAEGWDTGELFF. The CDR3 coding sequence is TGTGCCAGCAGTTACGCGGAGGGGTGGGACACCGGGGAGCTGTTTTTT.

DNA for the CDR3: TGTGCCAGTAGTATAGCTTCTTCCGGGGGACGCAATCAGCCCCAGCATTTT. Its translation: CASSIASSGGRNQPQHF. The J gene is TRBJ1-5, the V gene TRBV19; TRBD1 might be the D (5 bases). Germline CDR1 and CDR2: LNHDA and SQIVND (reference sequence). Trimming took off 1 base at V and 2 bases at J, with 15 bases between the two ends. The length of the CDR3 is 17 residues.

The V call is TRBV3-1 (or the pseudogene TRBV3-2), the J call TRBJ2-3; tentatively, D is TRBD2 (5 bases). The length of the CDR3 is 16 residues. The ends were cut back, 4 bases at V and 1 base at J, with 15 bases in the middle. Germline CDR1 is LGHDT and CDR2 is YNNKEL (reference sequence). CDR3 loop: CASSPSGPLGTDTQYF. DNA of the CDR3: TGTGCCAGCAGCCCCAGCGGCCCTCTGGGCACAGATACGCAGTATTTT.

This clone came up once. The chain couples TRBV5-1 to TRBJ2-4, with D tentatively TRBD1 (5 bases). Germline values: CDR1 SGHRS, CDR2 YFSETQ. The V end was cut by 6 bases, the J end by 8 bases, with 15 bases between. CDR3 length: 13 amino acids. CDR3 DNA sequence: TGCGCCAGCAACAACGGCAGGGAAGACATTCAGTACTTC. This gives the protein CASNNGREDIQYF. The full variable domain, rest sourced from reference TRBV5-1 and TRBJ2-4, is KAGVTQTPRYLIKTRGQQVTLSCSPISGHRSVSWYQQTPGQGLQFLFEYFSETQRNKGNFPGRFSGRQFSNSRSEMNVSTLELGDSALYLCASNNGREDIQYFGAGTRLSVL.

The chain couples TRBV30 to TRBJ2-5; 12 nucleotides agree with TRBD2. Germline assignment: CDR1 GTSNPN and CDR2 SVGIG (reference sequence). V gave up 4 bases and J gave up 2 bases; unmatched junction bases: 5. The CDR3 is made up of 15 amino acids. CDR3 loop: CAWTQGLAGQETQYF. The CDR3 DNA reads as TGTGCCTGGACCCAGGGACTAGCGGGTCAAGAGACCCAGTACTTC.

This rearrangement joins TRBV24-1 to TRBJ1-1, with 11 bases that match TRBD1. The trim removed 5 bases at V and 0 bases at J, leaving 4 bases unmatched. The CDR3 has 16 amino acids. Germline lookup yields CDR1 KGHDR and CDR2 SFDVKD. The DNA of the CDR3 is TGTGCCACCAGTGGGAGGACAGGGGGCTTGAACACTGAAGCTTTCTTT. Its translation: CATSGRTGGLNTEAFF.

This sequence joins TRBV5-1 and TRBJ2-2, with a possible D match to TRBD1 (6 bases). Between the trimmed V and J ends, which lost 0 bases and 3 bases, there was a span of 15 bases. Germline CDR1 is SGHRS and CDR2 is YFSETQ. The length of the CDR3 is 17 residues. The chain's CDR3 is CASSLGLQGRDTGELFF. As DNA, the CDR3 is TGCGCCAGCAGCTTGGGGCTACAGGGCCGAGACACCGGGGAGCTGTTTTTT.